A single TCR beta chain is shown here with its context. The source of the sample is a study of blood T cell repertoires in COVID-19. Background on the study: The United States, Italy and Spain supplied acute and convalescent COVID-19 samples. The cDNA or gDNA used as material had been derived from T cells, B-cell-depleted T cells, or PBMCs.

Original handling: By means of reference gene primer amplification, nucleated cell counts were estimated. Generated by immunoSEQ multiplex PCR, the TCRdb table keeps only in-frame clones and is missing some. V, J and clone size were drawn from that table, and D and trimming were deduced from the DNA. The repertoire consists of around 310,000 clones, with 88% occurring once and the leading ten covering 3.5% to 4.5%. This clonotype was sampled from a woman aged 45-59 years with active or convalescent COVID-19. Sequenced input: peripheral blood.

CDR3 protein: CASSPGGLATERDTQYF. CDR3 sequence (DNA): TGCGCCAGCAGCCCAGGGGGACTCGCTACCGAAAGAGATACGCAGTATTTT. The chain combines TRBV4-1 with TRBJ2-3; a weak D match, TRBD1 (7 bases). With 4 bases removed from V and 5 bases from J, the gap between germline ends came to 22 bases. The CDR3 totals 17 residues. Germline CDR1 MGHRA, CDR2 YSYEKL.